The TCR beta chain described here comes from a study of cytomegalovirus exposure and HLA in healthy donors. Broader study findings: Most TCR sequences proved rare, with some public TCRs found in many donors. First-cohort TCR clusters tended to co-occur in the approximately 110 validation repertoires, a later analysis found. The study listed approximately 170 cytomegalovirus-associated TCR beta chains.

The donors were members of the validation cohort comprising 120 subjects, separate from the roughly 700-subject first cohort. As to this clone: The antigen is undetermined.

From germline, CDR1 is MNHNS and CDR2 SASEGT. V shed 3 bases and J shed 9 bases, with 12 bases lying between them. This CDR3 is built from 13 residues. The method was immunoSEQ multiplex PCR; TCRdb's version includes in-frame clones alone and lacks a portion of them. The table records hundreds of thousands of clones, approximately 87% of them present only once. This sequence joins TRBV6-1 and TRBJ1-5; D gene unclear. Material for sequencing was PBMCs. The clonotype comes from a man aged 18-30 years in good health and CMV-seronegative. The CDR3 loop reads CASSDVRVMPQHF. The CDR3 nucleotides are TGTGCCAGCAGTGACGTGAGAGTTATGCCCCAGCATTTT.